These 30 T cell receptor beta chains were all obtained from the same sample, sequenced in a study of OX40 agonist ivuxolimab in advanced cancers. Only in-frame clones appear in the TCRdb table, and some are missing; sequencing was by immunoSEQ multiplex PCR. The profile shows 60,000 to 80,000 clones, around 80% of them singletons. The sample consisted of CD4+ or CD8+ T cells sorted from blood, taken in a trial of the OX40 agonist ivuxolimab. The receptors come from an adult with an advanced solid tumor such as melanoma, head and neck, liver or kidney cancer.

The genes are TRBV30 and TRBJ2-4; 9 bases fit TRBD1. Germline V gives CDR1 GTSNPN, CDR2 SVGIG (reference sequence). The V gene end was trimmed by 3 bases and the J gene end by 7 bases; junction bases not matched to a gene: 10. CDR3 length: 15 residues. CDR3 region: CAWSGGQGEGNIQYF. The CDR3 bases are TGTGCCTGGAGCGGGGGACAGGGCGAAGGGAACATTCAGTACTTC.

The rearrangement joins TRBV4-1 to TRBJ2-5; TRBD2 aligns across 13 bases. This CDR3 has 17 residues. Per the germline V gene, CDR1 is MGHRA and CDR2 is YSYEKL. After removal of 1 base from V and 4 bases from J, the junction contained 6 bases not matched to a gene. Here the CDR3 reads CASSQVPRLAGGETQYF. The CDR3 region has the DNA TGCGCCAGCAGCCAAGTTCCCCGACTAGCGGGAGGAGAGACCCAGTACTTC.

The chain uses TRBV27 and TRBJ2-5; D not resolved. The J call is doubtful: the DNA matches TRBJ2-7 better. Germline V gene lookup returns CDR1 MNHEY and CDR2 SMNVEV (reference sequence). The CDR3 totals 15 residues. The CDR3 reads CASSFRADRSYEQYF. DNA for the CDR3: TGTGCCAGCAGCTTTCGGGCGGATCGATCCTACGAGCAGTACTTC.

The V call is TRBV28, the J call TRBJ2-1; D perhaps matches TRBD2 (5 bases). Germline-derived CDR1 and CDR2 are MDHEN and SYDVKM. The CDR3 is 14 residues long. V was trimmed by 5 bases and J by 7 bases, leaving 15 bases between them. CDR3 in DNA: TGTGCCAGCAGTCCCCGGGGAGCCAGGAATGAGCAGTTCTTC. Amino acid sequence: CASSPRGARNEQFF.

The chain carries TRBV5-1 and TRBJ2-1, with D possibly matching TRBD2 (6 bases). The CDR3 extends over 17 amino acids. Germline V gene sequence: CDR1 SGHRS, CDR2 YFSETQ. V lost 3 bases, J lost 0 bases, and 16 bases lay in between. The CDR3 protein is CASSSGGTSISYNEQFF. CDR3 sequence (DNA): TGCGCCAGCAGCTCGGGCGGGACCTCCATCTCCTACAATGAGCAGTTCTTC.

The chain carries TRBV11-2 and TRBJ2-3, with D unclear. CDR1 is SGHAT and CDR2 is FQNNGV in the germline V gene. The V gene lost 5 bases and the J gene lost 6 bases, with 9 bases spanning the gap. This CDR3 has 12 residues. The CDR3 DNA reads TGTGCCAGCAGCCAGGACGGCGATACGCAGTATTTT. Translated: CASSQDGDTQYF.

The chain employs TRBV5-1 and TRBJ2-3; possibly TRBD2 for D (6 bases). V lost 3 bases and J 4 bases, leaving 21 bases between the germline ends. In germline, CDR1 is SGHRS, CDR2 YFSETQ. The CDR3 sequence is 17 residues long. The CDR3 here is CASSSTLTGDGPDTQYF. CDR3 in DNA: TGCGCCAGCAGCTCGACCTTAACGGGAGACGGCCCAGATACGCAGTATTTT.

A single count supports this clone. The chain employs TRBV9 and TRBJ2-1; tentatively, D is TRBD2 (7 bases). Trimming pared 1 base from V and 5 bases from J, leaving 22 bases between. The germline V gene encodes CDR1 SGDLS and CDR2 YYNGEE. This CDR3 is 18 amino acids long. The CDR3 coding sequence is TGTGCCAGCAGCGTAACCCTCAGCTGGGGGGGCTATGACAATGAGCAGTTCTTC. Translation gives CASSVTLSWGGYDNEQFF.

The chain couples TRBV5-4 to TRBJ2-7, with D possibly matching TRBD1 (5 bases). This CDR3 is 12 amino acids long. V lost 1 base to trimming and J lost 4 bases, with 6 bases between them. Germline V gene lookup returns CDR1 SGHNT and CDR2 YYREEE (reference sequence). CDR3 sequence (DNA): TGTGCCAGCAGCTTGAGGGGTTACGAGCAGTACTTC. It yields the protein CASSLRGYEQYF.

The genes are TRBV5-6 and TRBJ2-7; 15 positions agree with TRBD2. The CDR3 spans 18 residues. Trimming took 1 base from V and 1 from J; bases not matched to a gene: 6. In germline, CDR1 is SGHDT, CDR2 YYEEEE. The CDR3 protein is CASSLYRTSGRGSYEQYF. The CDR3 DNA is TGTGCCAGCAGCTTGTATCGGACTAGCGGGAGGGGGTCCTACGAGCAGTACTTC.

This clone was found once. This chain joins TRBV11-3 and TRBJ2-3; weak D call: TRBD2 (6 bases). The CDR3 spans 14 residues. Per germline, CDR1 SGHNT and CDR2 YENEEA. V was cut by 1 base and J by 1 base, with 6 bases left in between. The CDR3 reads CASSLAGGTDTQYF. In DNA, the CDR3 is TGTGCCAGCAGCTTAGCGGGAGGCACAGATACGCAGTATTTT.

The chain uses TRBV6-1 and TRBJ2-5; TRBD2 matches at 8 bases. The V and J ends lost 7 bases and 3 bases, in that order; junction bases with no gene match: 7. Germline values: CDR1 MNHNS, CDR2 SASEGT. There are 14 residues in the CDR3. CDR3: CASTTGGFKETQYF. The CDR3 coding sequence is TGTGCCAGCACGACGGGAGGGTTTAAAGAGACCCAGTACTTC.

The chain is built from TRBV2 and TRBJ2-2; perhaps TRBD1 as D (5 bases). CDR3 length equals 14 residues. Trimming removed 6 bases at V and 3 bases at J, with 11 bases between. Germline V CDR1 and CDR2: SNHLY, FYNNEI. This CDR3 reads CASSRDRYTGELFF. The DNA for the CDR3 is TGTGCCAGCAGCCGAGACAGATACACCGGGGAGCTGTTTTTT. Supplemented by reference TRBV2 and TRBJ2-2, the full variable domain reads EPEVTQTPSHQVTQMGQEVILRCVPISNHLYFYWYRQILGQKVEFLVSFYNNEISEKSEIFDDQFSVERPDGSNFTLKIRSTKLEDSAMYFCASSRDRYTGELFFGEGSRLTVL.

The chain uses TRBV5-1 and TRBJ2-1; D may be TRBD2 (5 bases). Germline loops: CDR1 SGHRS, CDR2 YFSETQ. V lost 4 bases and J 4 bases, leaving 15 bases between the germline ends. This CDR3 has 15 residues. CDR3 in amino acids: CASSLTAELYNEQFF. The CDR3 DNA sequence: TGCGCCAGCAGCCTAACAGCGGAGCTTTACAATGAGCAGTTCTTC.

The gene calls are TRBV7-2 and TRBJ2-1; D is possibly TRBD1 or TRBD2 (5 bases each). Germline V lookup: CDR1 SGHTA, CDR2 FQGNSA. V lost 5 bases and J 2 bases, leaving 13 bases between the germline ends. The CDR3 runs 15 residues. CDR3 protein: CASSASGATYNEQFF. CDR3 nucleotide sequence: TGTGCCAGCAGCGCCTCCGGGGCAACCTACAATGAGCAGTTCTTC.

This clone was counted once. The chain carries TRBV28 and TRBJ2-1; 13 bases match TRBD2. Per the germline V gene, CDR1 is MDHEN and CDR2 is SYDVKM. The CDR3 is made up of 16 amino acids. With 4 bases clipped from V and 7 bases from J, the junction kept 7 bases outside the gene matches. The CDR3 DNA reads TGTGCCAGCAGTTCTACTAGCGGGAGGGCCTTGAATGAGCAGTTCTTC. Encoded protein: CASSSTSGRALNEQFF.

The chain has TRBV11-2 and TRBJ1-5; D is unresolved. Germline loops: CDR1 SGHAT, CDR2 FQNNGV. V lost 0 bases and J lost 4, with 10 bases in between. This CDR3 comprises 15 residues. The CDR3 is CASSLDGRANQPQHF. The CDR3 nucleotides are TGTGCCAGCAGCTTAGATGGAAGGGCAAATCAGCCCCAGCATTTT.

This chain connects TRBV5-1 to TRBJ2-7; D unresolved. V dropped 0 bases and J dropped 2 bases, with 6 bases sitting between them. Germline CDR1 and CDR2: SGHRS and YFSETQ. This CDR3 is 13 amino acids long. The CDR3: CASSLVTAYEQYF. The DNA of the CDR3 is TGCGCCAGCAGCTTGGTCACAGCCTACGAGCAGTACTTC.

This chain connects TRBV6-5 to TRBJ2-7, with D maybe TRBD2 (6 bases). CDR3 length: 16 amino acids. Looked up from germline, CDR1 is MNHEY and CDR2 is SVGAGI. V was cut by 1 base and J by 1 base, with 14 bases left in between. DNA of the CDR3: TGTGCCAGCAGTTACTTGGGCGGGATAAAGTCCTACGAGCAGTACTTC. It is translated as CASSYLGGIKSYEQYF.

For the CDR3, the DNA is TGCGCCAGCAGCCAAGATGGCGCAAACTGGGAGCAGCCCCAGCATTTT. Translated: CASSQDGANWEQPQHF. This chain links TRBV4-1 with TRBJ1-5, with D uncertain. The CDR3 has 16 amino acids. CDR1 is MGHRA, CDR2 YSYEKL, per germline. Trimming left V 0 bases short and J 7 bases short, with 16 bases between.

The chain has TRBV6-6 and TRBJ1-1, with D possibly TRBD1 on 5 matching bases. Trimming shortened V by 3 bases and J by 5 bases, and 10 bases separated the two germline ends. The CDR3 has 13 residues. Germline V gives CDR1 MNHNY, CDR2 SVGAGI (reference sequence). Here the CDR3 reads CASSYFGGTEAFF. The DNA for the CDR3 is TGTGCCAGCAGTTATTTTGGGGGAACTGAAGCTTTCTTT.

A single count supports this clone. The rearrangement joins TRBV11-2 to TRBJ1-2; 8 bases are a match to TRBD1. The ends lost 5 bases at V and 5 bases at J; junction bases unmatched: 7. Germline CDR1 reads SGHAT; CDR2 reads FQNNGV. The CDR3 totals 14 residues. CDR3 DNA: TGTGCCAGCAGCCCCCGACAGGGGAGGTATGGCTACACCTTC. Residues: CASSPRQGRYGYTF.

This sequence joins TRBV18 and TRBJ1-2; 7 bases are a match to TRBD1. Per the germline V gene, CDR1 is KGHSH and CDR2 is LQKENI. The CDR3 has 15 residues. V dropped 3 bases and J dropped 5; count of bases not matched to a gene: 9. In DNA, the CDR3 is TGTGCCAGCTCACCGGGTTCTGAGGGGGCTTATGGCTACACCTTC. Translated, it gives CASSPGSEGAYGYTF.

The chain combines TRBV14 with TRBJ1-2; D uncertain. The V gene's germline CDR1 is SGHDN and CDR2 FVKESK. Trimming took 2 bases from V and 1 from J, leaving 2 bases between them. This CDR3 spans 12 amino acids. Here the CDR3 reads CASSQLNYGYTF. As DNA, the CDR3 is TGTGCCAGCAGCCAACTTAACTATGGCTACACCTTC.

In this sample, this clone turned up many times. This chain's CDR3 is CASSIGEGLGNQPQHF. CDR3 sequence (DNA): TGTGCCAGTAGTATAGGGGAGGGTCTCGGCAATCAGCCCCAGCATTTT. The chain is built from TRBV19 and TRBJ1-5; D is uncertain. Germline CDR1 reads LNHDA; CDR2 reads SQIVND (reference sequence). This CDR3 contains 16 residues. V lost 1 base and J lost 2, with 12 bases in between.

This chain links TRBV6-1 with TRBJ2-1, with D uncertain. Germline loops: CDR1 MNHNS, CDR2 SASEGT. The V end lost 4 bases, the J end lost 8 bases, and 12 bases lay between the germline ends. This CDR3 has 13 residues. CDR3 region: CASSAPSLDEQFF. CDR3 DNA: TGTGCCAGCAGTGCGCCGTCTTTGGATGAGCAGTTCTTC.

The chain joins TRBV10-2 to TRBJ2-5; TRBD2 is a possible D gene (6 bases). This CDR3 has 12 residues. The germline V gene has CDR1 WSHSY and CDR2 SAAADI. Trimming cost V 6 bases and J 5 bases, with 10 bases left between them. In DNA form, the CDR3 reads TGCGCCAGCAGCGGGACTGGGGAGACCCAGTACTTC. This gives the protein CASSGTGETQYF.

The gene calls are TRBV5-1 and TRBJ2-7; 10 bases map to TRBD2. V shed 4 bases and J 2 bases; nucleotides not matched to a gene: 12. Germline CDR1 is SGHRS and CDR2 is YFSETQ. The length of the CDR3 is 17 residues. This CDR3 is CASSPWTSGVRAYEQYF. In nucleotides, the CDR3 is TGCGCCAGCAGCCCATGGACTAGCGGCGTGAGAGCCTACGAGCAGTACTTC. The full variable domain, with the rest looked up from reference TRBV5-1 and TRBJ2-7, is KAGVTQTPRYLIKTRGQQVTLSCSPISGHRSVSWYQQTPGQGLQFLFEYFSETQRNKGNFPGRFSGRQFSNSRSEMNVSTLELGDSALYLCASSPWTSGVRAYEQYFGPGTRLTVT.

The CDR3 region is CAWSGDVYQPQHF. DNA for the CDR3: TGTGCCTGGAGTGGGGACGTATATCAGCCCCAGCATTTT. This rearrangement joins TRBV30 to TRBJ1-5, with D tentatively TRBD1 (5 bases). Per germline, CDR1 GTSNPN and CDR2 SVGIG (reference sequence). The CDR3 is 13 amino acids. V lost 1 base and J lost 5, with 9 bases in between.

In this sample, this clone turned up a few times. The genes are TRBV28 and TRBJ2-7; 7 nucleotides align to TRBD2. Germline V CDR1 and CDR2: MDHEN, SYDVKM. Germline trimming cut 3 bases from V and 5 bases from J; bases unmatched to any gene: 7. CDR3 length: 14 amino acids. This CDR3 is CASSFWGRAHEQYF. The CDR3, as DNA: TGTGCCAGCAGTTTTTGGGGGAGGGCCCACGAGCAGTACTTC.